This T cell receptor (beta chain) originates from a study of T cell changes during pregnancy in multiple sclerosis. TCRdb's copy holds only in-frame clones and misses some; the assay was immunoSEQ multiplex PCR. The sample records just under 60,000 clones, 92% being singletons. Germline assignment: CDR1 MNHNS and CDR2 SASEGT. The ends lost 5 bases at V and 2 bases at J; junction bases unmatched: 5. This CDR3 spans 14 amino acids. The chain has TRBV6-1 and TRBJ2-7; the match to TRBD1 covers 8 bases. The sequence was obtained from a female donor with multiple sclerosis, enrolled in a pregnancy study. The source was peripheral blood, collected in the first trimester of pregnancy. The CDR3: CASSRQGATYEQYF. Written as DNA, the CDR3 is TGTGCCAGCAGTCGGCAGGGGGCTACCTACGAGCAGTACTTC.